This is a list of T cell receptor beta chains from one sample in a study of T-cell memory formation after mild COVID-19. TCRdb reanalysed the 5' RACE reads using MiXCR and keeps one entry per CDR3 protein. This table has about 44,000 distinct CDR3 sequences, 7.3% appearing once. Sequenced: PBMCs or a T cell subset sorted from them (not recorded which). Source of these receptors: a man between 18 and 29 years old who had mild COVID-19 (a few samples of this study predate the infection). Cell type and time point are not known. Each CDR3 is given with its conserved first and last residue.

V gene,CDR3 length,J gene,CDR3 protein
TRBV6-2/TRBV6-3,12,TRBJ2-7,CASSYAPYEQYF
TRBV9,15,TRBJ2-1,CASSGGHPLYNEQFF
TRBV5-1,15,TRBJ2-1,CASSPTPNWRGGLFF
TRBV7-2,13,TRBJ2-1,CASSFNLAGEQFF
TRBV7-9,17,TRBJ1-5,CASSSAGTGLSNQPQHF
TRBV3-1,14,TRBJ2-2,CASSQGAGTGELFF
TRBV10-3,15,TRBJ2-2,CAINGGQPNTGELFF
TRBV20-1,12,TRBJ2-3,CSASQPTDTQYF
TRBV9,15,TRBJ1-1,CASSFQGAQDTEAFF
TRBV29-1,14,TRBJ2-2,CSANIDRNTGELFF
TRBV20-1,14,TRBJ1-2,CSARIRGGNYGYTF
TRBV28,12,TRBJ1-1,CASSPPLRRAFF
TRBV12-3/TRBV12-4,14,TRBJ1-5,CASQYTDSNQPQHF
TRBV9,13,TRBJ2-3,CASSVGQLDTQYF
TRBV18,14,TRBJ1-5,CASSPGDSNQPQHF
TRBV18,16,TRBJ2-7,CASSPGVGRGGDEQYF
TRBV7-2,14,TRBJ2-3,CASSLSGSADTQYF